This entry describes one TCR beta chain. Its antigen is currently not known. The sample holds no much larger clone one base away, and base qualities are not on file. This specimen comes from a study of T cells in Graves' hyperthyroidism and ophthalmopathy (dated by TCRdb to between 2018 and 2021). Regarding the research as a whole: Peripheral blood was sampled at the time of initial diagnosis, prior to any treatment. To identify distinguishing TCR V-J signatures, a discovery cohort of 90 to 100 patients was used, comprising 43 with Graves' ophthalmopathy and some 60 with stable Graves' hyperthyroidism. Prospective prediction of ophthalmopathy was tested in an independent validation cohort consisting of 18 to 20 hyperthyroidism patients and approximately 16 patients who later progressed to ophthalmopathy. The 100 discovery patients were randomly split 7:3 into training and test sets. The study also compared thyroid tissue and blood T-cell repertoires from roughly six Graves' hyperthyroidism patients. After sampling, hyperthyroidism patients received methimazole starting at 30 mg daily, and ophthalmopathy patients received high-dose intravenous methylprednisolone. The paper reports TCR Vbeta CDR3 sequencing of 135 peripheral blood samples: approximately 41 ophthalmopathy, fewer than 85 hyperthyroidism and around 17 progressor patients. Points the paper makes about the study in general: In cross-validation, a model built on a 13 V-J signature told ophthalmopathy apart from stable hyperthyroidism with 85% to 90% sensitivity and roughly 82% specificity, and in testing the same model reached 80%/75%. Blood samples also contained most of the expanded thyroid clonotypes (frequency above 0.001), which suggests that blood repertoires may reflect thyroid immune responses. Sample size was not statistically predetermined, and investigators were not blinded to group allocation. In validation, the model predicted progression to ophthalmopathy a median of roughly 6.5 months before onset, with 65% to 71% sensitivity and 72.22% specificity.

TCR beta CDR3 regions were amplified from RNA transcripts. The first round of RT-PCR for the TCR CDR3 was performed with the HTBI primer set and the Qiagen OneStep RT-PCR kit. Libraries were constructed in a second round of multiplex PCR, after which size selection and purification were performed. The libraries were sequenced on an Illumina HiSeq2000 using paired-end 100 bp reads. The paper's processing steps were these. SOAPnuke was used to process the raw data, throwing out any read that contained adapters or uncalled bases, had a mean Phred below 15, or lacked an exact constant-primer or identifier match. High-quality paired reads were merged using COPE v1.2.5, and each unique nucleotide sequence was defined as a clonotype. Clonotypes were aligned to IMGT TRBV, TRBD and TRBJ reference segments using MiTCR v1.1. The analysis was restricted to V-J combinations with a frequency above 0.0001, which together covered 99.2% of the repertoires. The TCS score was defined as F50 (clonal expansion) divided by E x V (chaos), with BLOSUM62-based TCRdist calculated between CDR3 peptides within each V-J. Welch's t-statistics and random forest reduced 450 to 600 V-J features to about 12, which were used in a naive Bayes classifier (R e1071). TCRdb trimmed the raw reads at Q25, called clones with MiXCR and kept productive beta chains. Every entry covers one CDR3 protein and lists the most common genes and DNA from its rows. TCRdb's processing, not the study's, gives the V and J calls here. For this sample there are over 150,000 distinct CDR3 sequences; approximately 16% appear just once. Roughly 50% of the sample lies in the top ten.

Relative to germline, V is missing 0 bases and J is missing 1 base, with 7 bases of the junction outside any gene match. From the germline V gene, CDR1 is LGHNA and CDR2 is YNFKEQ. The CDR3, from cysteine to phenylalanine, totals 17 residues. Only the CDR3 region is kept as DNA, spanning 51 bases read in frame from base 1. Stable Graves' hyperthyroidism was defined as the absence of progression to ophthalmopathy over 18 months of follow-up. Hyperthyroidism patients were newly diagnosed, with disease duration under 2 months, and aged 18 to 65 years. The study excluded patients with uncontrolled infections, other autoimmune diseases, pregnancy or lactation. Diagnoses were established on the basis of clinical symptoms, serum thyroxine and TRAb, thyroid ultrasound, and orbital computed tomography. PBMCs were separated from roughly 10 ml of fresh peripheral blood using Ficoll-Paque density gradient centrifugation. Total RNA was extracted using Trizol reagent, and RNA quality was assessed on an Agilent 2100 Bioanalyzer.

The specimen sequenced was blood. The TCR originated in a woman between 45 and 60 years old with Graves' hyperthyroidism. This sequence uses TRBV4-2 and TRBJ2-5, with TRBD2 matching 8 junction bases. Here is the DNA: TGTGCCAGCAGCCAAGATCCGCCTAGCGGGTCCCAAGAGACCCAGTACTTC. The resulting protein is CASSQDPPSGSQETQYF.